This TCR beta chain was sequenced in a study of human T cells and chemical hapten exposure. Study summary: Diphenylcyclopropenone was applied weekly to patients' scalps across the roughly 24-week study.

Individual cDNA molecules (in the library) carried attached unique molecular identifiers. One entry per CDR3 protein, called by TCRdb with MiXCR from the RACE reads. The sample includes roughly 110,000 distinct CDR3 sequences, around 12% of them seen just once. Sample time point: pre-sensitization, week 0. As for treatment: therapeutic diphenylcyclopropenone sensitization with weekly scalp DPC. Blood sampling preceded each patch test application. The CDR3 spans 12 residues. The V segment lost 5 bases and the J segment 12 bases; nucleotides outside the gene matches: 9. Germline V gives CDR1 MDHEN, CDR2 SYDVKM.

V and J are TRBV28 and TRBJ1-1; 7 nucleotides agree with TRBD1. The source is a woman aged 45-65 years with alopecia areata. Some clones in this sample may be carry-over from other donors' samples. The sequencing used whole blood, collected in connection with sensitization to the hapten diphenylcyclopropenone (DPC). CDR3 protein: CASSPSQGLPFF. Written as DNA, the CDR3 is TGTGCCAGCAGTCCATCACAGGGGCTTCCTTTCTTT.